The 27 T cell receptor beta chains in this list originate from one sample, sequenced in a study of human CD8 memory T cell subsets. Production of TCR beta libraries used UMI-labeled 5' RACE as the method. TCRdb re-called the 5' RACE reads, yielding one record per CDR3 amino acid sequence without DNA. Recorded for this sample: 9,500 to 13,000 distinct CDR3 sequences. TPEX cells, early memory CD8+ T cells with exhausted-like traits, were CCR7+ PD-1+ TIGIT+. The sequenced sample was CD8+ T cells from PBMCs. The receptors originated from a human donor in good health.

The chain carries TRBV15 and TRBJ1-2; TCRdb's assignment of TRBD1 cannot be checked, as there is no DNA. CDR1 LNHNV and CDR2 YYDKDF come from the germline V gene (reference sequence). The CDR3 spans 13 residues. The CDR3 sequence: CATRPDRNYGYTF.

V usage is TRBV7-9 and J usage is TRBJ2-1; TCRdb's D call of TRBD1 is untestable without DNA. The V gene's germline CDR1 is SEHNR and CDR2 FQNEAQ (reference sequence). This CDR3 comprises 15 residues. CDR3 protein: CASRKKQGAVNEQFF.

The chain carries TRBV19 and TRBJ2-7; TCRdb selects TRBD2, and the lack of DNA leaves this call unchecked. Germline V gives CDR1 LNHDA, CDR2 SQIVND (reference sequence). This CDR3 has 13 residues. This CDR3 is CASSMALAYEQYF.

This chain connects TRBV7-9 to TRBJ1-2; the D gene TCRdb calls, TRBD1, cannot be checked with no DNA. The germline CDR1 and CDR2 sequences are SEHNR and FQNEAQ (reference sequence). The CDR3 spans 12 residues. The CDR3 is CASSSGMDGYTF. Complete variable domain (other parts from reference TRBV7-9 and TRBJ1-2): DTGVSQNPRHKITKRGQNVTFRCDPISEHNRLYWYRQTLGQGPEFLTYFQNEAQLEKSRLLSDRFSAERPKGSFSTLEIQRTEQGDSAMYLCASSSGMDGYTFGSGTRLTVV.

V gene TRBV7-6 combines with J gene TRBJ2-7; the D call from TCRdb, TRBD1, cannot be confirmed without DNA. Per germline, CDR1 SGHVS and CDR2 FNYEAQ. The length of the CDR3 is 14 residues. CDR3 loop: CASSSGDGSYEQYF.

The chain recombines TRBV6-6 with TRBJ2-2; TCRdb lists TRBD2, though no DNA is available to test this call. Per germline, CDR1 MNHNY and CDR2 SVGAGI (reference sequence). This CDR3 has 19 amino acids. CDR3 residues: CASFTGGLAGVARTGELFF.

This chain joins TRBV10-3 and TRBJ1-3; TCRdb lists TRBD1, though no DNA is available to test this call. Germline CDR1 reads ENHRY; CDR2 reads SYGVKD. The CDR3 runs 15 residues. The CDR3 loop is CATDGEGASGNTIYF.

This chain links TRBV19 with TRBJ1-5. The length of the CDR3 is 16 residues. Germline assignment: CDR1 LNHDA and CDR2 SQIVND (reference sequence). Here the CDR3 reads CASSILARNSNQPQHF.

V gene TRBV19 combines with J gene TRBJ2-2; TCRdb lists TRBD1, though no DNA is available to test this call. CDR1 is LNHDA, CDR2 SQIVND, per germline (reference sequence). The CDR3 is 16 residues long. CDR3: CASNIKGARYTGELFF. Supplemented by reference TRBV19 and TRBJ2-2, the full variable domain reads DGGITQSPKYLFRKEGQNVTLSCEQNLNHDAMYWYRQDPGQGLRLIYYSQIVNDFQKGDIAEGYSVSREKKESFPLTVTSAQKNPTAFYLCASNIKGARYTGELFFGEGSRLTVL.

The V gene is TRBV7-9, the J gene TRBJ2-7; TCRdb's D gene call, TRBD2, goes unchecked for lack of DNA. The germline CDR1 and CDR2 sequences are SEHNR and FQNEAQ (reference sequence). The CDR3 length is 17 residues. CDR3 sequence reads: CASSPRSTSGSSYEQYF.

The chain employs TRBV4-2 and TRBJ2-7; there is no DNA to check the TCRdb D call of TRBD1. This CDR3 contains 15 residues. Germline V CDR1 and CDR2: LGHNA, YNFKEQ. The CDR3 is CASSLRTGGGDEQYF.

V and J are TRBV5-1 and TRBJ2-7; TCRdb's assignment of TRBD1 cannot be checked, as there is no DNA. Germline V CDR1 and CDR2: SGHRS, YFSETQ. CDR3 size: 17 residues. CDR3 loop: CASSFQWQTGEEDEQYF.

The V gene is TRBV6-6, the J gene TRBJ1-1; TCRdb selects TRBD1, and the lack of DNA leaves this call unchecked. This CDR3 comprises 13 residues. Germline V gene data show CDR1 as MNHNY and CDR2 as SVGAGI (reference sequence). The CDR3 spells CASSTGRITEAFF.

V is TRBV19 and J is TRBJ1-2; TCRdb names TRBD1, which stays unverified in the absence of DNA. CDR3 size: 14 residues. From germline, CDR1 is LNHDA and CDR2 SQIVND (reference sequence). The CDR3 here is CASMRIDSLSGYTF.

This chain uses TRBV7-3 with TRBJ2-5; TCRdb indicates TRBD1, and absent DNA this call remains unverified. CDR1 SGHTA and CDR2 FQGTGA come from the germline V gene. This CDR3 comprises 15 residues. Here the CDR3 reads CASSLDSQGEETQYF. The entire variable domain, with the rest obtained from reference TRBV7-3 and TRBJ2-5, is as follows: GAGVSQTPSNKVTEKGKYVELRCDPISGHTALYWYRQSLGQGPEFLIYFQGTGAADDSGLPNDRFFAVRPEGSVSTLKIQRTERGDSAVYLCASSLDSQGEETQYFGPGTRLLVL.

This clonotype is called medium-sized based on its frequency. The chain's CDR3 is CASSLKLGEQFF. The chain couples TRBV7-3 to TRBJ2-1. Per the germline V gene, CDR1 is SGHTA and CDR2 is FQGTGA. This CDR3 comprises 12 residues.

The chain combines TRBV5-6 with TRBJ1-2; TCRdb designates TRBD1, a call that cannot be tested without DNA. Germline loops: CDR1 SGHDT, CDR2 YYEEEE. This CDR3 spans 16 amino acids. This CDR3 reads CASSLAINPGQDGYTF.

The chain is built from TRBV7-9 and TRBJ1-5; as DNA is missing, the TRBD1 call by TCRdb cannot be tested. The germline V gene encodes CDR1 SEHNR and CDR2 FQNEAQ (reference sequence). This CDR3 contains 16 residues. The CDR3 sequence is CASSFIGTGDNQPQHF.

This chain uses TRBV10-3 with TRBJ2-2. Germline V lookup: CDR1 ENHRY, CDR2 SYGVKD. This CDR3 contains 16 residues. Here the CDR3 reads CAISESDRSNTGELFF.

The chain is built from TRBV5-6 and TRBJ2-1. CDR1 and CDR2 (germline): SGHDT, YYEEEE. This CDR3 is built from 15 residues. CDR3 in amino acids: CASSLTRPGFYEQFF.

The genes are TRBV11-2 and TRBJ2-1; TCRdb picks TRBD2, but there is no DNA to check that call. The CDR3 has 12 amino acids. CDR1 SGHAT and CDR2 FQNNGV come from the germline V gene. The CDR3 sequence is CASSSIANEQFF.

V usage is TRBV20-1 and J usage is TRBJ1-2; TCRdb's D call of TRBD1 is untestable without DNA. The CDR3 runs to 15 residues. The V gene's germline CDR1 is DFQATT and CDR2 SNEGSKA (reference sequence). This CDR3 reads CSATGPDPTGNGYTF.

The chain combines TRBV20-1 with TRBJ1-3. CDR1 and CDR2 (germline): DFQATT, SNEGSKA (reference sequence). This CDR3 region has 13 residues. CDR3: CSARDGAGNTIYF.

This clonotype ranks as medium-sized in terms of frequency. This rearrangement joins TRBV3-1 to TRBJ1-1. From germline, CDR1 is LGHDT and CDR2 YNNKEL (reference sequence). The CDR3 totals 12 residues. The CDR3 loop is CASSQDLVSAFF.

The CDR3 loop is CSVDQGATGNTIYF. V and J are TRBV29-1 and TRBJ1-3; the TRBD1 assignment by TCRdb is unverifiable without DNA. Germline V gene lookup returns CDR1 SQVTM and CDR2 ANQGSEA. CDR3 length: 14 amino acids. The variable domain in full, with the rest retrieved from reference TRBV29-1 and TRBJ1-3, is SAVISQKPSRDICQRGTSLTIQCQVDSQVTMMFWYRQQPGQSLTLIATANQGSEATYESGFVIDKFPISRPNLTFSTLTVSNMSPEDSSIYLCSVDQGATGNTIYFGEGSWLTVV.

Its frequency marks this clonotype as medium-sized (0.01 to 0.1%). The rearrangement links TRBV9 to TRBJ2-3. Germline V gene lookup returns CDR1 SGDLS and CDR2 YYNGEE. This CDR3 comprises 15 residues. The CDR3 is CASSVGGSPTDTQYF.

The chain uses TRBV30 and TRBJ2-2; the TCRdb call, TRBD2, lacks DNA for checking. CDR1 is GTSNPN, CDR2 SVGIG, per germline (reference sequence). The CDR3 totals 14 residues. CDR3 protein: CAWSVAGNTGELFF.